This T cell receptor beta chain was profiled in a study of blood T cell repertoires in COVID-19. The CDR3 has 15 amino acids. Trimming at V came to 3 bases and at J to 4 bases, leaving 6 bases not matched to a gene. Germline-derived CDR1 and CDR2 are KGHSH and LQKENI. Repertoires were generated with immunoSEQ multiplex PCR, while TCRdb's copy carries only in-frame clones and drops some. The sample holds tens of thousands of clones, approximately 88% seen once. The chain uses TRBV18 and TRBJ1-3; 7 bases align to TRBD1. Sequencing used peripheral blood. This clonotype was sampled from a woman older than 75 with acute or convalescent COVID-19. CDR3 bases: TGTGCCAGCTCACCCCAGGGGGGCTTCGGAAACACCATATATTTT. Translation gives CASSPQGGFGNTIYF.